The 16 T cell receptor beta chains below all came from one sample that was sequenced in a study of CXCR3-negative and CXCR3-positive naive CD8 T cells. Overall study results and limits: In CXCR3-positive naive cells, the TRB CDR3s were more hydrophobic than in CXCR3-negative naive cells.

The libraries of TRB cDNA were constructed through 5' RACE using UMI labels. TCRdb reprocessed the 5' RACE reads and stores each CDR3 protein as one record, lacking DNA. In all, the sample yields 75,000 to 100,000 distinct CDR3 sequences. For these receptors, no antigen is known. Sequenced input: naive CXCR3+ CD8+ T cells from blood. Subset reported: CD45RO-CCR7+CD27+CD95- naive CD8+ T cells expressing CXCR3 (TNR3+). The receptors were sampled from a human donor in good health. Some clones in this sample may be carry-over from other donors' samples.

The V call is TRBV20-1, the J call TRBJ2-5; TCRdb lists TRBD2, though no DNA is available to test this call. The CDR3 is 17 amino acids. From germline, CDR1 is DFQATT and CDR2 SNEGSKA (reference sequence). The CDR3 is CSARDPLTLAWVETQYF.

The rearrangement uses TRBV27 and TRBJ2-3; the TCRdb call, TRBD1, lacks DNA for checking. Germline V lookup: CDR1 MNHEY, CDR2 SMNVEV (reference sequence). CDR3 size: 16 residues. The CDR3: CASSLLDRGRTDTQYF.

The chain combines TRBV20-1 with TRBJ2-4; absent DNA, TCRdb's TRBD1 call cannot be checked. Germline-derived CDR1 and CDR2 are DFQATT and SNEGSKA (reference sequence). The CDR3 contains 20 residues. CDR3 region: CSARGPLRDQGTVAKNIQYF.

The rearrangement uses TRBV19 and TRBJ2-1; without DNA, the TCRdb call of TRBD1 cannot be checked. The CDR3 runs 15 residues. The V gene's germline CDR1 is LNHDA and CDR2 SQIVND (reference sequence). The CDR3: CASSSSRGAFNEQFF.

The chain links TRBV9 to TRBJ2-1; the D gene TCRdb calls, TRBD1, cannot be checked with no DNA. Germline CDR1 and CDR2: SGDLS and YYNGEE. CDR3 size: 15 residues. The CDR3 spells CASSGPGTAPYEQFF.

The chain combines TRBV7-9 with TRBJ2-1. Germline CDR1 reads SEHNR; CDR2 reads FQNEAQ (reference sequence). The CDR3 is 14 residues long. The CDR3 region is CASRPGGFYNEQFF.

The chain combines TRBV6-5 with TRBJ2-3; TCRdb returns TRBD1, unconfirmable since there is no DNA. Looked up from germline, CDR1 is MNHEY and CDR2 is SVGAGI. This CDR3 spans 15 amino acids. The CDR3 loop is CASSYSRGEADTQYF.

The V call is TRBV12-3 or TRBV12-4, the J call TRBJ1-1; the TCRdb call, TRBD1, lacks DNA for checking. This CDR3 is built from 17 residues. CDR3 loop: CASSLGGQGVLVTEAFF.

The J gene is TRBJ2-3, the V gene TRBV7-9; TCRdb's D call, TRBD1, is unchecked because there is no DNA. Germline V lookup: CDR1 SEHNR, CDR2 FQNEAQ (reference sequence). The length of the CDR3 is 13 residues. The CDR3 region is CASRPGSEGTQYF.

V and J are TRBV7-9 and TRBJ1-1; absent DNA, TCRdb's TRBD1 call cannot be checked. The CDR3 has 14 amino acids. The V gene's germline CDR1 is SEHNR and CDR2 FQNEAQ (reference sequence). CDR3 sequence reads: CASSPGTVITEAFF.

The chain carries TRBV29-1 and TRBJ2-5; the TRBD2 assignment by TCRdb is unverifiable without DNA. This CDR3 region has 17 residues. Germline CDR1 reads SQVTM; CDR2 reads ANQGSEA. The CDR3 loop reads CSVEVVAGGRGEETQYF.

The rearrangement uses TRBV20-1 and TRBJ2-1; TCRdb reports TRBD2, a call that lacks DNA to check it against. Germline values: CDR1 DFQATT, CDR2 SNEGSKA (reference sequence). The CDR3 runs to 16 residues. CDR3 protein: CSAEPKLAVSYNEQFF.

The chain links TRBV7-9 to TRBJ1-4; there is no DNA to check the TCRdb D call of TRBD1. This CDR3 has 14 residues. CDR1 SEHNR and CDR2 FQNEAQ come from the germline V gene (reference sequence). The CDR3 reads CASSSTGDYEKLFF.

CDR3 sequence reads: CASSDRLAGENEQFF. The genes are TRBV10-2 and TRBJ2-1; no DNA is available, so the TRBD2 call from TCRdb remains unchecked. The CDR3 is 15 amino acids. Germline V gene lookup returns CDR1 WSHSY and CDR2 SAAADI.

The chain carries TRBV19 and TRBJ2-1; checking the TCRdb D call of TRBD1 is not possible without DNA. The CDR3 consists of 15 residues. The V gene's germline CDR1 is LNHDA and CDR2 SQIVND (reference sequence). CDR3 sequence reads: CASSMTTGRYNEQFF. Full variable domain (missing parts from reference TRBV19 and TRBJ2-1): DGGITQSPKYLFRKEGQNVTLSCEQNLNHDAMYWYRQDPGQGLRLIYYSQIVNDFQKGDIAEGYSVSREKKESFPLTVTSAQKNPTAFYLCASSMTTGRYNEQFFGPGTRLTVL.

The chain carries TRBV2 and TRBJ2-1; checking the TCRdb D call of TRBD1 is not possible without DNA. Per the germline V gene, CDR1 is SNHLY and CDR2 is FYNNEI. The CDR3 covers 15 residues. The chain's CDR3 is CASTYGTQLMDEQFF.